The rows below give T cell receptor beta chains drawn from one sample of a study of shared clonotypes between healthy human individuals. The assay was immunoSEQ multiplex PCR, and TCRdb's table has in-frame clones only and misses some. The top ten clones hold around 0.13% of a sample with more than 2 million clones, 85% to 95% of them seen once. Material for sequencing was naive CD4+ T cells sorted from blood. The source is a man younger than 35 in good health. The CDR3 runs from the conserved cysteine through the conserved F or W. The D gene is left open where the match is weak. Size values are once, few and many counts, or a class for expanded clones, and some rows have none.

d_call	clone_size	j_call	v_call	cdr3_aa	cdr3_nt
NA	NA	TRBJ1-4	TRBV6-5	CASRFAGGSNEKLFF	TGTGCCAGCAGATTTGCAGGAGGTTCTAATGAAAAACTGTTTTTT
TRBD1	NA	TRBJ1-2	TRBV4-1	CASSQGQGCTF	TGCGCCAGCAGCCAGGGACAGGGATGCACCTTC
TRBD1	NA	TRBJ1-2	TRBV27	CASSPQGFPGYTF	TGTGCCAGCAGCCCACAGGGGTTCCCTGGCTACACCTTC
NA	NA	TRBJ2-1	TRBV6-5	CASSVQYSSYNEQFF	TGTGCCAGCAGCGTACAGTATAGCTCCTACAATGAGCAGTTCTTC
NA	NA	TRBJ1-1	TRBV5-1	CASSLGLNRPNTEAFF	TGCGCCAGCAGCTTGGGGCTTAACAGACCGAACACTGAAGCTTTCTTT
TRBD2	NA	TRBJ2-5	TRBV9	CASSVSGLAGQETQYF	TGTGCCAGCAGCGTATCCGGACTAGCGGGACAAGAGACCCAGTACTTC
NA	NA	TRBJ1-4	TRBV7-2	CASSWGSSTNEKLFF	TGTGCCAGCAGCTGGGGATCTAGTACTAATGAAAAACTGTTTTTT
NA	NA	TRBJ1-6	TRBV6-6	CASSNGQTNSPLHF	TGTGCCAGCAGCAACGGACAGACTAATTCACCCCTCCACTTT
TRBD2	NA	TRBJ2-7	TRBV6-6	CASSYSAGTYEQYF	TGTGCCAGCAGTTACTCAGCGGGGACCTACGAGCAGTACTTC
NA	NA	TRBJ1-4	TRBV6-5	CASSYSVQNEKLFF	TGTGCCAGCAGTTACTCAGTACAGAATGAAAAACTGTTTTTT
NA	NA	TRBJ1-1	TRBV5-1	CASSSQGAEAFF	TGCGCCAGCAGCTCACAGGGTGCTGAAGCTTTCTTT
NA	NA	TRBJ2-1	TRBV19	CASSIPSESYNEQFF	TGTGCCAGTAGTATACCTAGCGAGTCCTACAATGAGCAGTTCTTC
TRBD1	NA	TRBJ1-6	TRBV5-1	CASSPTGTGNSPLHF	TGCGCCAGCAGCCCCACCGGGACAGGGAATTCACCCCTCCACTTT
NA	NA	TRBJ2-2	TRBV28	CASSQTATGELFF	TGTGCCAGCAGCCAGACAGCCACCGGGGAGCTGTTTTTT
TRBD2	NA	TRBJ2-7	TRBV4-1	CASSQATPSGLAEQYF	TGCGCCAGCAGCCAAGCGACGCCTAGCGGGCTTGCCGAGCAGTACTTC
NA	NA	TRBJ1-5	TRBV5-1	CASSLSGANNQPQHF	TGCGCCAGCAGCTTGTCGGGGGCTAACAATCAGCCCCAGCATTTT
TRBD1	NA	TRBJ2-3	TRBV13	CASSSRDRGFSDTQYF	TGTGCCAGCAGCTCCCGGGACAGGGGGTTTTCAGATACGCAGTATTTT
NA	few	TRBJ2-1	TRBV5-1	CASSLEQSSYNEQFF	TGCGCCAGCAGCTTGGAACAGAGCTCCTACAATGAGCAGTTCTTC
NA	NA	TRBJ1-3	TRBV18	CASSRPLYTELGDTIYF	TGTGCCAGCTCACGACCTCTCTACACTGAGCTTGGGGACACCATATATTTT
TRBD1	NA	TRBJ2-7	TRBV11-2	CASSVDRGPYEQYF	TGTGCCAGCAGCGTGGACAGGGGTCCCTACGAGCAGTACTTC
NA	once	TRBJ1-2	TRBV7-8	CASSLAPGSRGAYGYTF	TGTGCCAGCAGCTTAGCCCCCGGTTCGCGGGGAGCCTATGGCTACACCTTC
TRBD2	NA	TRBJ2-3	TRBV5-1	CASSSTGPTSGSGDTQYF	TGCGCCAGCAGCTCGACGGGGCCCACTAGCGGGAGTGGAGATACGCAGTATTTT
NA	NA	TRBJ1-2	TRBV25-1	CASSELGGTYAGYTF	TGTGCCAGCAGTGAATTAGGGGGGACGTACGCTGGCTACACCTTC
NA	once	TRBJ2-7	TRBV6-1	CASSEAARATPYEQYF	TGTGCCAGCAGTGAAGCTGCCAGGGCCACCCCCTACGAGCAGTACTTC
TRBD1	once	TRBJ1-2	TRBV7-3	CASSLTRDSKIYGYTF	TGTGCCAGCAGCTTAACCCGGGACAGCAAGATCTATGGCTACACCTTC
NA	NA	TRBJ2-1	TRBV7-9	CASSFDRNNEQFF	TGTGCCAGCAGCTTCGACAGGAACAATGAGCAGTTCTTC
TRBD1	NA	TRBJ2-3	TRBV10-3	CAISVEGAGDTQYF	TGTGCCATCAGTGTTGAGGGGGCGGGAGATACGCAGTATTTT
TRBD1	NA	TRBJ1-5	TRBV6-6	CASRGGGPLVQHF	TGTGCCAGCAGGGGAGGGGGCCCATTAGTCCAGCATTTT
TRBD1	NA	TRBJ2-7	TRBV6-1	CASSSGQGYEQYF	TGTGCCAGCAGCTCGGGACAGGGCTACGAGCAGTACTTC
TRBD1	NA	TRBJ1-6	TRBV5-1	CASSSTGRNSPLHF	TGCGCCAGCAGCTCGACAGGGAGGAATTCACCCCTCCACTTT
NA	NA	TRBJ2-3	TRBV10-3	CAISERFGDTQYF	TGTGCCATCAGTGAGAGATTTGGAGATACGCAGTATTTT
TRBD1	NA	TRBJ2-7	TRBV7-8	CASSLPDRVSNEQYF	TGTGCCAGCAGCTTACCGGACAGGGTTAGCAACGAGCAGTACTTC
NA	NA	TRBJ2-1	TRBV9	CASSRDAHNEQFF	TGTGCCAGCAGCCGGGACGCTCACAATGAGCAGTTCTTC
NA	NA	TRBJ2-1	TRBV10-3	CAISELLDSGNEQFF	TGTGCCATCAGTGAGTTACTGGACAGCGGCAATGAGCAGTTCTTC
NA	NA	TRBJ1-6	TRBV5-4	CASSYLGLGWNSPLHF	TGTGCCAGCAGCTACTTGGGGCTTGGGTGGAATTCACCCCTCCACTTT
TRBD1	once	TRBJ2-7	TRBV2	CASSPDRGNEQYF	TGTGCCAGTTCCCCGGACAGGGGAAACGAGCAGTACTTC
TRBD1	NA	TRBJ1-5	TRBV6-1	CASSGTGINQPQHF	TGTGCCAGCAGTGGGACAGGAATAAATCAGCCCCAGCATTTT
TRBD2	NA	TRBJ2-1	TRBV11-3	CASSFSGYHNEQFF	TGTGCCAGCAGCTTTAGCGGGTACCACAATGAGCAGTTCTTC
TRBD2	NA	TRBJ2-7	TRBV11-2	CASSGLAGDYEQYF	TGTGCCAGCAGCGGACTAGCGGGAGACTACGAGCAGTACTTC
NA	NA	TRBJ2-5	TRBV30	CAWTRVVGETQYF	TGTGCCTGGACTCGGGTGGTGGGGGAGACCCAGTACTTC
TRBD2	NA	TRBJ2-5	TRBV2	CASSEGGGRVAQYF	TGTGCCAGCAGTGAAGGCGGGGGGCGAGTAGCCCAGTACTTC
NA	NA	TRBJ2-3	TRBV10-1	CASSDPRGGTDTQYF	TGCGCCAGCAGTGACCCCCGGGGAGGTACAGATACGCAGTATTTT
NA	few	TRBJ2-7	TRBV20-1	CSALDSYEQYF	TGCAGTGCTTTAGACAGCTACGAGCAGTACTTC
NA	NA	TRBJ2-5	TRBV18	CASSPIQGQETQYF	TGTGCCAGCTCACCAATACAGGGTCAAGAGACCCAGTACTTC
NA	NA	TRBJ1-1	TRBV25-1	CASRLDTRSNTEAFF	TGTGCCAGCAGGCTGGACACCCGATCCAACACTGAAGCTTTCTTT
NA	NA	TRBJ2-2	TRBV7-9	CASSLDWGFTGELFF	TGTGCCAGCAGCTTAGACTGGGGATTCACCGGGGAGCTGTTTTTT
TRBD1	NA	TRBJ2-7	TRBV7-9	CASTQGDRSTPYEQYF	TGTGCCAGCACCCAGGGGGACAGGTCAACCCCCTACGAGCAGTACTTC
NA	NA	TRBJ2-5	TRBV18	CASSQGESETQYF	TGTGCCAGCTCACAAGGGGAATCGGAGACCCAGTACTTC
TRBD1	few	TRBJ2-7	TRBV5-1	CASSLTGQKNYEQYF	TGCGCCAGCAGCTTGACGGGACAGAAGAACTACGAGCAGTACTTC
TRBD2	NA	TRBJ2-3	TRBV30	CAWRKRGGTDTQYF	TGTGCCTGGCGTAAGCGGGGGGGCACAGATACGCAGTATTTT
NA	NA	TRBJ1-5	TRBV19	CASTRDGNQPQHF	TGTGCCAGTACCCGGGACGGCAATCAGCCCCAGCATTTT
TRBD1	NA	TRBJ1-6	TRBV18	CASSPGQGGSPLHF	TGTGCCAGCTCACCAGGGCAGGGGGGTTCACCCCTCCACTTT
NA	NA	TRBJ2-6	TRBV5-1	CASSLVISGANVLTF	TGCGCCAGCAGCTTGGTAATCTCTGGGGCCAACGTCCTGACTTTC
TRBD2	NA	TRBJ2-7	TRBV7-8	CASSWRETSYEQYF	TGTGCCAGCAGCTGGCGGGAGACCTCCTACGAGCAGTACTTC
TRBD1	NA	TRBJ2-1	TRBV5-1	CASSLPRTGGIDEQFF	TGCGCCAGCAGCTTGCCACGGACAGGGGGCATCGATGAGCAGTTCTTC
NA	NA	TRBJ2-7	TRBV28	CASRGSSYEQYF	TGTGCCAGCAGGGGAAGCTCCTACGAGCAGTACTTC
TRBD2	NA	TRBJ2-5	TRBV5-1	CASSPGTSAPRETQYF	TGCGCCAGCAGCCCGGGGACTAGCGCGCCCCGGGAGACCCAGTACTTC
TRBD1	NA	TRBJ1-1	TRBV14	CASSQDLWGQGITEAFF	TGTGCCAGCAGCCAAGATCTATGGGGACAGGGCATCACTGAAGCTTTCTTT
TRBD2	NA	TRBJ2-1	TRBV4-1	CASSQTPGLAGGTVPNEQFF	TGCGCCAGCAGCCAAACCCCGGGACTAGCGGGGGGTACTGTCCCCAATGAGCAGTTCTTC